The subject of this entry is one T cell receptor beta chain. In the original analysis: Amplification with reference gene primers provided the estimates of nucleated cell counts. The data were produced by immunoSEQ multiplex PCR, yet TCRdb's version contains in-frame clones alone and is incomplete. Clone size and V and J calls were adopted from that table, with D and trimming inferred from the DNA. The sample has roughly 20,000 clones, about 88% seen once; the top ten hold approximately 10%. This entry belongs to a study of blood T cell repertoires in COVID-19. At the level of the study: Samples taken during acute and convalescent COVID-19 were collected in the United States, Italy and Spain. The cDNA or gDNA used as material had been derived from T cells, B-cell-depleted T cells, or PBMCs.

The V gene lost 1 base and the J gene lost 7 bases, with 23 bases spanning the gap. The CDR3 contains 18 residues. Germline loops: CDR1 SNHLY, CDR2 FYNNEI. This chain links TRBV2 with TRBJ2-1; the D gene is possibly TRBD1 (5 bases). This clonotype originated in a man aged 40-50 years with active COVID-19. The sequencing input was peripheral blood. CDR3 nucleotide sequence: TGTGCCAGCAGTGAAGACGCCCAGATAACTGCTAAGGGGAATGAGCAGTTCTTC. The encoded protein is CASSEDAQITAKGNEQFF.